These T cell receptor beta chains were read from a single sample in a study of T cell responses to AZD1222 COVID-19 vaccine. Some clones are missing from TCRdb's copy, which holds only in-frame ones; the method was immunoSEQ multiplex PCR. This sample has approximately 150,000 clones; 80% to 95% occur once, and the top ten carry 3.2%. The source material was peripheral blood, sampled 28 days after the second AZD1222 dose. Receptors originate from an adult who received the AZD1222 COVID-19 vaccine. Both conserved end residues are part of each CDR3. The order of the fields is D gene, clone size, J gene, V gene, CDR3 DNA, CDR3 protein. The D gene is left open where the match is weak. Clone size is shown for a subset of rows, as once, few, many or a class of expanded clone.

TRBD1 | NA | TRBJ1-2 | TRBV30 | TGTGCCTGGAGTGTAGGACAGGGGAGTGGCTACACCTTC | CAWSVGQGSGYTF
NA | NA | TRBJ1-1 | TRBV5-6 | TGTGCCAGCAGCTTGGCGGGGTCGGGACAGAACACTGAAGCTTTCTTT | CASSLAGSGQNTEAFF
NA | NA | TRBJ1-4 | TRBV10-1 | TGCGCCAGCAGTGACCCGCTCACGGGCAATGGAAAACTGTTTTTT | CASSDPLTGNGKLFF
NA | NA | TRBJ2-2 | TRBV3-1/TRBV3-2 | TGTGCCAGCAGCCAAGGACTCTTTCTTACCGGGGAGCTGTTTTTT | CASSQGLFLTGELFF
NA | NA | TRBJ1-1 | TRBV6-5 | TGTGCCAGCAGTCTCTCCAGGAGCGGTGGGGCTGAAGCTTTCTTT | CASSLSRSGGAEAFF
NA | NA | TRBJ1-1 | TRBV7-6 | TGTGCCAGCAGCTTAGGGCCCTCTAGGGGGACTGAAGCTTTCTTT | CASSLGPSRGTEAFF
TRBD1 | NA | TRBJ1-5 | TRBV23-1 | TGCGCCAACAGGACAGGGGGATTTAATCAGCCCCAGCATTTT | CANRTGGFNQPQHF
TRBD2 | NA | TRBJ2-7 | TRBV18 | TGTGCCAGCTCACTAACTAGCGGGAACAACGAGCAGTACTTC | CASSLTSGNNEQYF
NA | NA | TRBJ2-1 | TRBV28 | TGTGCCAGCAGTTTAGCGCAGGCCCCTAGGGAGCAGTTCTTC | CASSLAQAPREQFF
NA | NA | TRBJ1-5 | TRBV4-1 | TGCGCCAGCAGCTCCGGTGGCCAGCCCCAGCATTTT | CASSSGGQPQHF
NA | NA | TRBJ2-3 | TRBV6-4 | TGTGCCAGCCCTCCCGGACCTCCGGGAGATACGCAGTATTTT | CASPPGPPGDTQYF
NA | once | TRBJ2-7 | TRBV7-2 | TGTGCCAGCAGCTCACCCACAGGGTATTGGGGTTCCTACGAGCAGTACTTC | CASSSPTGYWGSYEQYF
NA | NA | TRBJ1-2 | TRBV30 | TGTGCCAAAAAGACTGTTGGCCGGGACTATGGCTACACCTTC | CAKKTVGRDYGYTF
TRBD1 | NA | TRBJ1-2 | TRBV5-8 | TGTGCCAGCAGCTTGAGCGGGACAGGATATGGCTACACCTTC | CASSLSGTGYGYTF
NA | NA | TRBJ2-1 | TRBV2 | TGTGCCAGCAGTGTTGGGACTCTACACAATGAGCAGTTCTTC | CASSVGTLHNEQFF
NA | NA | TRBJ2-7 | TRBV5-6 | TGTGCCAGCAGCTTGGGGGTCCAGGGTGACTACGAGCAGTACTTC | CASSLGVQGDYEQYF
TRBD1 | NA | TRBJ1-2 | TRBV13 | TGTGCCAGCAGCGTTGGACAGGGCGGCTACACCTTC | CASSVGQGGYTF
NA | NA | TRBJ1-2 | TRBV29-1 | TGCAGCGTTGAAGATAGGAGGCAGCAGTCTAACTATGGCTACACCTTC | CSVEDRRQQSNYGYTF
NA | NA | TRBJ2-5 | TRBV5-6 | TGTGCCAGCAGCATAGGGGAGACCCAGTACTTC | CASSIGETQYF
NA | few | TRBJ2-7 | TRBV5-6 | TGTGCCAGCAGCTTTCGGACAGTAGCCTACGAGCAGTACTTC | CASSFRTVAYEQYF
NA | once | TRBJ1-1 | TRBV24-1 | TGTGCCACCAGTGACCGGACAGCGAACACTGAAGCTTTCTTT | CATSDRTANTEAFF